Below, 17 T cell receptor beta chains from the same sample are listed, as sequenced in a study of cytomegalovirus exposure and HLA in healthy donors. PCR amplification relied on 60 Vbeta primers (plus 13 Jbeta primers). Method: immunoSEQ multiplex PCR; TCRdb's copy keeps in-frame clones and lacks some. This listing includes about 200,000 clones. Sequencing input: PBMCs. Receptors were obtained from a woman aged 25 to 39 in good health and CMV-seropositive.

The CDR3 here is CASSNSNGRGLYTF. The CDR3 coding sequence is TGTGCCAGCAGCAACAGTAACGGCAGGGGGCTCTACACCTTC. The genes are TRBV7-2 and TRBJ1-2, with 8 nucleotides matching TRBD1. The CDR3 length is 14 residues. V was clipped by 5 bases and J by 10 bases; unmatched bases: 12. Germline CDR1 SGHTA, CDR2 FQGNSA. Looking up the rest from reference TRBV7-2 and TRBJ1-2 gives the full variable domain: GAGVSQSPSNKVTEKGKDVELRCDPISGHTALYWYRQSLGQGLEFLIYFQGNSAPDKSGLPSDRFSAERTGGSVSTLTIQRTQQEDSAVYLCASSNSNGRGLYTFGSGTRLTVV.

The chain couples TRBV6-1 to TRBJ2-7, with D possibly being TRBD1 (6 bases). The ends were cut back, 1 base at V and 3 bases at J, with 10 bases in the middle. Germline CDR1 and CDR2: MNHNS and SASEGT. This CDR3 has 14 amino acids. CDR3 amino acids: CASSEGGLDYEQYF. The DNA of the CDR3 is TGTGCCAGCAGTGAAGGGGGGCTAGACTACGAGCAGTACTTC.

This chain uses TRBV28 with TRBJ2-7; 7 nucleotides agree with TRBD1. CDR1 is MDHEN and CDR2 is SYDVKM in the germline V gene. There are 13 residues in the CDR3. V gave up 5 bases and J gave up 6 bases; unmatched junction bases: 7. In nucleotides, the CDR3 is TGTGCCAGCAGTCCCCCGGACAGGACCGAGCAGTACTTC. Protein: CASSPPDRTEQYF. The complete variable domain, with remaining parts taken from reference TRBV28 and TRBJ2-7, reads DVKVTQSSRYLVKRTGEKVFLECVQDMDHENMFWYRQDPGLGLRLIYFSYDVKMKEKGDIPEGYSVSREKKERFSLILESASTNQTSMYLCASSPPDRTEQYFGPGTRLTVT.

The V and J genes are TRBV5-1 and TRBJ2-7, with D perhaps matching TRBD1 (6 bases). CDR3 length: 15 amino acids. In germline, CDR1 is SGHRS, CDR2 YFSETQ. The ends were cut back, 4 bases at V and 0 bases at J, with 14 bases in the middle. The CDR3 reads CASSIGTSISYEQYF. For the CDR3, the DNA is TGCGCCAGCAGCATCGGGACATCTATCTCCTACGAGCAGTACTTC.

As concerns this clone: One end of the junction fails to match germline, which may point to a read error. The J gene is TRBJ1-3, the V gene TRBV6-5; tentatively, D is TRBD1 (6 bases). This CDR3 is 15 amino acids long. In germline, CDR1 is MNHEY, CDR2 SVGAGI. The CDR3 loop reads CASSYRGFSGYTIYF. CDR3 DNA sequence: TGTGCCAGCAGTTACAGGGGGTTCTCTGGATACACCATATATTTT.

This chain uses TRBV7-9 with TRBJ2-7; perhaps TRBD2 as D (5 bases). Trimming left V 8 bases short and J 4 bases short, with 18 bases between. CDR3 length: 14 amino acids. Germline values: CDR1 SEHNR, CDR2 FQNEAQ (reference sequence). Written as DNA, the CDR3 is TGTGCCAGCGACGACGGGATACAACTATACGAGCAGTACTTC. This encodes CASDDGIQLYEQYF.

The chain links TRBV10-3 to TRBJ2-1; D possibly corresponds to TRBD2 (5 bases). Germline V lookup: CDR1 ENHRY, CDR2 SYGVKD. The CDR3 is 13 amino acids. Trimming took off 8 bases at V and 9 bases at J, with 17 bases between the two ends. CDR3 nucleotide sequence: TGTGCCATCGGAGCTAGCTTCGTGCCTGAGCAGTTCTTC. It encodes CAIGASFVPEQFF.

For the CDR3, the DNA is TGTGCCAGCAGTGAAGCGCTTCCAGCCGGAACAGGGGGCAGGACTGAAGCTTTCTTT. It encodes CASSEALPAGTGGRTEAFF. The V and J genes are TRBV2 and TRBJ1-1; TRBD1 aligns across 9 bases. Per germline, CDR1 SNHLY and CDR2 FYNNEI. The trim removed 0 bases at V and 5 bases at J, leaving 16 bases unmatched. The CDR3 spans 19 residues.

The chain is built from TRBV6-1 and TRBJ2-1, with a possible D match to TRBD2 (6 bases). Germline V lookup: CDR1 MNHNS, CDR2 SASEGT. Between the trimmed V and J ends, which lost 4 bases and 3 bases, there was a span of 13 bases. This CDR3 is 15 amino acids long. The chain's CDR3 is CASSVAGRFYNEQFF. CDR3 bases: TGTGCCAGCAGTGTTGCGGGAAGATTCTACAATGAGCAGTTCTTC.

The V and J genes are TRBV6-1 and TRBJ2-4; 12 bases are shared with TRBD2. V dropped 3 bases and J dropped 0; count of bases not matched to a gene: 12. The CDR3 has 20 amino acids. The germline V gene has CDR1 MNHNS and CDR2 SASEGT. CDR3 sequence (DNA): TGTGCCAGCAGTGACCAATTGGGACTAGCGGGCGAACTAGCCAAAAACATTCAGTACTTC. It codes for CASSDQLGLAGELAKNIQYF.

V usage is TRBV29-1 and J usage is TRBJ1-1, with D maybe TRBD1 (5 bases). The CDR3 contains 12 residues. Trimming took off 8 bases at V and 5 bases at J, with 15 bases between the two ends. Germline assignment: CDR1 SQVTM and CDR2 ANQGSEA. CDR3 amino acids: CSTFSGRTEAFF. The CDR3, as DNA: TGCAGCACCTTTTCAGGGAGGACTGAAGCTTTCTTT. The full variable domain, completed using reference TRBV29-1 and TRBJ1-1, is SAVISQKPSRDICQRGTSLTIQCQVDSQVTMMFWYRQQPGQSLTLIATANQGSEATYESGFVIDKFPISRPNLTFSTLTVSNMSPEDSSIYLCSTFSGRTEAFFGQGTRLTVV.

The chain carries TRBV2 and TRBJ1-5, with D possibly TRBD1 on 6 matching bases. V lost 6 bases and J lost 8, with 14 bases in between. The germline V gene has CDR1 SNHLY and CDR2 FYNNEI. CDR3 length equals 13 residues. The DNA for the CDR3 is TGTGCCAGCAGGGCAGGGGATCCCAAGCCCCAGCATTTT. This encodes CASRAGDPKPQHF.

The CDR3 is CASSHDRGLNSPLHF. The CDR3 region has the DNA TGTGCCAGCAGCCACGACAGGGGGCTGAATTCACCCCTCCACTTT. The chain couples TRBV5-4 to TRBJ1-6; TRBD1 agrees at 10 bases. CDR3 size: 15 residues. Germline V lookup: CDR1 SGHNT, CDR2 YYREEE (reference sequence). Unmatched junction bases numbered 5, after V lost 4 bases and J lost 7 bases.

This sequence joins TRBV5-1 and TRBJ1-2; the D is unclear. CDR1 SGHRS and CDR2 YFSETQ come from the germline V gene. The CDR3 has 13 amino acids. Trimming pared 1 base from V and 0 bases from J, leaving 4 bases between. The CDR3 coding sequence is TGCGCCAGCAGCTTGTCGGCTAACTATGGCTACACCTTC. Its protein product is CASSLSANYGYTF.

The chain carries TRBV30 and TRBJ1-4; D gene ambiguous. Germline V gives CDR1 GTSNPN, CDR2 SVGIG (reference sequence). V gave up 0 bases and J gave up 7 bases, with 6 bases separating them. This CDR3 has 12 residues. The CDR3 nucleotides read TGTGCCTGGAGTGTCAGTACTGAAAAACTGTTTTTT. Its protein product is CAWSVSTEKLFF.

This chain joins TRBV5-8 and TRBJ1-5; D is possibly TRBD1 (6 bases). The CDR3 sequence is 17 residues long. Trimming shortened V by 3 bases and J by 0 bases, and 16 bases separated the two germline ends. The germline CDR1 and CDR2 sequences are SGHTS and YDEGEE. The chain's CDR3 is CASSWENRAFSNQPQHF. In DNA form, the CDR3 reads TGTGCCAGCAGCTGGGAAAACAGGGCCTTTAGCAATCAGCCCCAGCATTTT.

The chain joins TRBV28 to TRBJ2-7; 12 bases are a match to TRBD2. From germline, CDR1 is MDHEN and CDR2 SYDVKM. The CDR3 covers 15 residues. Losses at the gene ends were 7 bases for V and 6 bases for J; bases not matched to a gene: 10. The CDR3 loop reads CASITGLAGMGEQYF. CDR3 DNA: TGTGCCAGCATAACGGGACTAGCGGGCATGGGCGAGCAGTACTTC.